The rows below give T cell receptor beta chains drawn from one sample of a study of T cells in Graves' hyperthyroidism and ophthalmopathy. MiXCR, run by TCRdb on the multiplex PCR reads, gives a single entry per CDR3 protein. The profile covers a few hundred thousand distinct CDR3 sequences, with about 15% appearing a single time and approximately 15% taken by the ten largest. Input material: blood. The source of these receptors is a woman aged 18-30 years with Graves' ophthalmopathy. Each CDR3 is given with its conserved first and last residue.

j_gene: TRBJ1-1
v_gene: TRBV30
CDR3aa: CAWSVMGPTEAFF

j_gene: TRBJ2-7
v_gene: TRBV18
CDR3aa: CASNLGLAGTSYEQYF

j_gene: TRBJ2-3
v_gene: TRBV3-1
CDR3aa: CASSQRRELTDTQYF

j_gene: TRBJ2-7
v_gene: TRBV10-3
CDR3aa: CAISGTEYEQYF

j_gene: TRBJ2-7
v_gene: TRBV7-8
CDR3aa: CASSGTSGLLSYEQYF

j_gene: TRBJ2-3
v_gene: TRBV5-1
CDR3aa: CASSSGAGADTQYF

j_gene: TRBJ2-7
v_gene: TRBV6-1
CDR3aa: CASRPERFSYEQYF

j_gene: TRBJ2-7
v_gene: TRBV6-1
CDR3aa: CATQTGPNEQYF

j_gene: TRBJ2-3
v_gene: TRBV9
CDR3aa: CASSATAGVADTQYF

j_gene: TRBJ1-2
v_gene: TRBV28
CDR3aa: CASSANRDDLSNYGYTF

j_gene: TRBJ1-5
v_gene: TRBV28
CDR3aa: CASSSRGGGMGNQPQHF

j_gene: TRBJ2-4
v_gene: TRBV28
CDR3aa: CASSLSLRGAGLNIQYF

j_gene: TRBJ1-2
v_gene: TRBV5-1
CDR3aa: CASSLVGQGGNGYTF

j_gene: TRBJ2-1
v_gene: TRBV27
CDR3aa: CASSLSPPSSNEQFF

j_gene: TRBJ1-2
v_gene: TRBV27
CDR3aa: CASRDLENYGYTF

j_gene: TRBJ1-3
v_gene: TRBV18
CDR3aa: CASSPKADGGNTIYF

j_gene: TRBJ2-7
v_gene: TRBV7-2
CDR3aa: CASSLANEQYF

j_gene: TRBJ1-1
v_gene: TRBV28
CDR3aa: CASSLTLGTGISEAFF

j_gene: TRBJ2-1
v_gene: TRBV11-2
CDR3aa: CASSFFGTVYNEQFF

j_gene: TRBJ2-1
v_gene: TRBV6-2/TRBV6-3
CDR3aa: CASSFSWAYNEQFF

j_gene: TRBJ2-1
v_gene: TRBV11-3
CDR3aa: CASSYGTSGINNEQFF

j_gene: TRBJ1-2
v_gene: TRBV30
CDR3aa: CAWSPSRNYGYTF

j_gene: TRBJ1-5
v_gene: TRBV20-1
CDR3aa: CSAREDRVNQPQHF

j_gene: TRBJ1-2
v_gene: TRBV6-1
CDR3aa: CASSGPLRDRGFNGYTF

j_gene: TRBJ1-1
v_gene: TRBV11-2
CDR3aa: CASSLDLANTEAFF

j_gene: TRBJ1-1
v_gene: TRBV7-2
CDR3aa: CASSLVSYAKNTEAFF

j_gene: TRBJ2-2
v_gene: TRBV28
CDR3aa: CASSLGGIWTGELFF

j_gene: TRBJ2-7
v_gene: TRBV7-2
CDR3aa: CASSPGLAGGNEQYF

j_gene: TRBJ2-5
v_gene: TRBV7-3
CDR3aa: CASSLMGQGSQETQYF

j_gene: TRBJ2-7
v_gene: TRBV12-3/TRBV12-4
CDR3aa: CASSRPTRGSYEQYF

j_gene: TRBJ1-2
v_gene: TRBV7-8
CDR3aa: CASSLQTGFGDYGYTF

j_gene: TRBJ2-7
v_gene: TRBV3-1
CDR3aa: CASSQGGAGEQYF

j_gene: TRBJ2-4
v_gene: TRBV27
CDR3aa: CASSLSAGAKNIQYF

j_gene: TRBJ1-6
v_gene: TRBV7-9
CDR3aa: CASSLPGENSPLHF

j_gene: TRBJ2-7
v_gene: TRBV18
CDR3aa: CASSPGTAAHEQYF

j_gene: TRBJ2-2
v_gene: TRBV20-1
CDR3aa: CSAPRRGGTGELFF

j_gene: TRBJ2-5
v_gene: TRBV6-2/TRBV6-3
CDR3aa: CASSYRWTGGRQETQYF

j_gene: TRBJ1-5
v_gene: TRBV5-1
CDR3aa: CASSLGVGIPQPQHF

j_gene: TRBJ2-5
v_gene: TRBV28
CDR3aa: CASSLPRGVPGETQYF

j_gene: TRBJ1-4
v_gene: TRBV7-2
CDR3aa: CASSLDRGSNEKLFF

j_gene: TRBJ1-1
v_gene: TRBV12-3/TRBV12-4
CDR3aa: CASSLTTAEAFF

j_gene: TRBJ1-5
v_gene: TRBV6-1
CDR3aa: CASRGQGFSGNQPQHF

j_gene: TRBJ1-2
v_gene: TRBV30
CDR3aa: CAGADRANYGYTF

j_gene: TRBJ2-7
v_gene: TRBV27
CDR3aa: CASSEGGTSYEQYF

j_gene: TRBJ2-1
v_gene: TRBV7-2
CDR3aa: CASSLGAGYNNEQFF

j_gene: TRBJ2-3
v_gene: TRBV12-3/TRBV12-4
CDR3aa: CASSLSGESTDTQYF

j_gene: TRBJ1-1
v_gene: TRBV28
CDR3aa: CASRAQGGSTEAFF

j_gene: TRBJ1-1
v_gene: TRBV14
CDR3aa: CASSPFVGGEAFF

j_gene: TRBJ1-1
v_gene: TRBV19
CDR3aa: CASIHEGQANTEAFF

j_gene: TRBJ1-3
v_gene: TRBV7-2
CDR3aa: CASSLVRQASGNTIYF

j_gene: TRBJ1-1
v_gene: TRBV29-1
CDR3aa: CSVQGAANTEAFF

j_gene: TRBJ1-2
v_gene: TRBV29-1
CDR3aa: CSVEDHGAYGYTF

j_gene: TRBJ2-1
v_gene: TRBV4-1
CDR3aa: CASSQVNYQNEQFF